This TCR beta chain was captured in a study of identical twins. Study findings and constraints: For monozygotic twins, models underestimated out-of-frame TCR alpha sharing.

Each CDR3 protein is one row after TCRdb ran MiXCR on the 5' RACE reads. Of 500,000 or so distinct CDR3 sequences in the sample, 22% were seen once. This clonotype appeared a few times. Its antigen is not identified. V shed 3 bases, J shed 9 bases, and the junction held 10 bases outside the gene matches. CDR1 and CDR2 from the germline V gene are KGHSH and LQKENI. The CDR3 has 14 residues. These same records also appear under a second study, on T cells expressing NK-cell markers. That paper states: It was sorted CD3+CD56-NKG2C+, CD3+CD56+NKG2C- and CD3+CD56+NKG2C+ T cells that provided the TCR beta repertoires. The study found dominant NKG2C+ clonotypes at about 1.0-7.0% of CD8+ T cells in six donors. It remained uncertain whether the expanded NKG2C+ T cell clones were specific for HCMV antigens.

This chain uses TRBV18 with TRBJ2-5; 7 nucleotides agree with TRBD1. The sequencing sample was made of CD4+ T cells sorted from blood. The sequence was obtained from a young woman in good health. The CDR3 bases are TGTGCCAGCTCACCCGGGACAGCGGATGGGCCCCAGTACTTC. Amino acids: CASSPGTADGPQYF.